Reported below is one TCR beta chain. This sample is drawn from a study of response to subunit inactivated influenza vaccine. TCRdb reprocessed the RT-PCR reads with MiXCR, giving one entry per CDR3 protein. Here the sample spans approximately 520,000 distinct CDR3 sequences, 25% being singletons. Trimming took off 2 bases at V and 4 bases at J, with 5 bases between the two ends. The germline V gene encodes CDR1 MNHNY and CDR2 SVGAGI (reference sequence). The CDR3 runs to 12 residues. This rearrangement joins TRBV6-6 to TRBJ2-5; D gene ambiguous. The clonotype comes from a man aged 50-60 years who received an inactivated influenza vaccine. The input for sequencing was CD4+ T cells sorted from PBMCs, taken around 5 days after vaccination. The DNA of the CDR3 is TGTGCCAGCAGTTACAGGGTAGAGACCCAGTACTTC. This gives the protein CASSYRVETQYF.